A selection of T cell receptor beta chains follows, all from one sample in a study of T-cell memory formation after mild COVID-19. TCRdb passed the 5' RACE reads through MiXCR, listing each CDR3 protein once. Counted here are hundreds of thousands of distinct CDR3 sequences, 16% occurring once; the ten biggest clones make up roughly 21%. Material for sequencing was PBMCs or a T cell subset sorted from them (not recorded which). The receptors stem from a man younger than 35 who had mild COVID-19 (a few samples of this study predate the infection). Cell type and time point are not known. Each CDR3 is given without its conserved first and last residue. Each record gives: V gene, clone size, J gene, CDR3 protein. Expanded clones are given a class, and other clones once, few, many or no size at all.

TRBV7-8	-	TRBJ1-2	ASSLLPGAGYT
TRBV6-6	few	TRBJ2-7	ASSYSIGGGEQY
TRBV29-1	few	TRBJ2-1	SVESALDGNEQF
TRBV19	-	TRBJ2-7	ASSLGAFDEQY
TRBV2	-	TRBJ1-5	ASTAGQGARGVDQPQH
TRBV4-1	-	TRBJ1-6	ASSQDGTRAVH
TRBV18	-	TRBJ2-7	ASSPGLAGNSYEQY
TRBV6-2/TRBV6-3	few	TRBJ2-7	ASSYGTGGSAYEQY
TRBV5-1	few	TRBJ1-1	ASSLVYREVDEAF
TRBV24-1	once	TRBJ2-7	ATSDPTEAHEQY
TRBV20-1	few	TRBJ1-2	SASLGGNYGYT
TRBV18	-	TRBJ2-3	ASSPGEGGTDTQY
TRBV20-1	few	TRBJ2-3	SASGRGGTDTQY
TRBV7-8	-	TRBJ1-5	ASSPDIYQPQH
TRBV9	few	TRBJ2-1	ASSVELEDYNEQF
TRBV4-1	-	TRBJ1-4	ASSTRDSLNEKLF
TRBV20-1	-	TRBJ1-6	SARDRARSSYNSPLH
TRBV15	-	TRBJ1-5	ATSRGRVDPQH
TRBV5-1	-	TRBJ1-1	ASSLQVMNTEAF
TRBV3-1	-	TRBJ2-7	ASSQDLARPFYEQY
TRBV10-2	few	TRBJ1-5	ASSEWGRSNQPQH
TRBV9	few	TRBJ1-4	ASSVGASRVEKLF
TRBV18	-	TRBJ2-7	ASSSTRKPYEQY
TRBV7-6	few	TRBJ2-1	ASSLVRGSPHEQF
TRBV19	few	TRBJ2-7	ASSMGVPGQGAYEQY
TRBV7-9	few	TRBJ2-3	ASSSPLRISTDTQY
TRBV20-1	few	TRBJ2-3	SAAPFSAGAIDTQY
TRBV20-1	-	TRBJ2-3	SARDGLAGGDTQY
TRBV6-5	few	TRBJ1-6	ASRPRDSSINSPLH
TRBV7-2	-	TRBJ2-3	ASSPFRGGPDTQY
TRBV4-2	-	TRBJ1-4	ASSHPWAGDHNEKLF
TRBV7-2	few	TRBJ1-6	ASNRGGPSPLH
TRBV6-2/TRBV6-3	few	TRBJ2-7	ASSYFYEQY
TRBV7-2	few	TRBJ2-1	ASSLDAAGAYNEQF